The next 7 T cell receptor beta chains were all read from a single sample in a study of shared clonotypes between healthy human individuals. It was CD45RO-negative cells, positively selected for CCR7, that made up naive CD8 cells, with terminally differentiated effector memory CD45RA+ cells excluded. Profiled with immunoSEQ multiplex PCR; TCRdb holds only in-frame clones, not every one. The table includes 1.5 million to 2.5 million clones, about 95% detected once. The source material was naive CD8+ T cells sorted from blood. The receptors stem from a man between 18 and 29 years old in good health.

The chain recombines TRBV4-2 with TRBJ2-7; 9 bases line up with TRBD2. Germline CDR1 and CDR2: LGHNA and YNFKEQ. Trimming removed 0 bases from V and 4 bases from J; junction bases left unmatched: 7. The CDR3 runs to 16 residues. CDR3 region: CASSQDDPAGGYEQYF. The CDR3 DNA follows: TGTGCCAGCAGCCAAGATGATCCAGCGGGGGGATACGAGCAGTACTTC.

V and J are TRBV7-2 and TRBJ2-7; 10 bases are a match to TRBD2. The CDR3 sequence is 16 residues long. The germline V gene has CDR1 SGHTA and CDR2 FQGNSA. V lost 1 base to trimming and J lost 4 bases; unmatched junction nucleotides: 7. The CDR3 region has the DNA TGTGCCAGCAGCTTAGGTCCTAGCGGGAGCGGTTACGAGCAGTACTTC. Amino acid sequence: CASSLGPSGSGYEQYF.

The chain carries TRBV4-1 and TRBJ2-7; tentative D call: TRBD1 (5 bases). Germline V gene lookup returns CDR1 MGHRA and CDR2 YSYEKL. There are 15 residues in the CDR3. V lost 0 bases, J lost 5 bases, and 14 bases lay in between. CDR3 DNA sequence: TGCGCCAGCAGCCAAGATCTAACAGGAAGGAACGAGCAGTACTTC. Translated, it gives CASSQDLTGRNEQYF.

J is TRBJ2-7 and V is TRBV5-4; the D is unclear. This CDR3 region has 13 residues. The ends were cut back, 2 bases at V and 2 bases at J, with 8 bases in the middle. In germline, CDR1 is SGHNT, CDR2 YYREEE (reference sequence). Written as DNA, the CDR3 is TGTGCCAGCAGCTTTGCGGCTACCTACGAGCAGTACTTC. It is translated as CASSFAATYEQYF.

The chain employs TRBV27 and TRBJ1-5; D possibly corresponds to TRBD1 (6 bases). The CDR3 contains 14 residues. The germline gives CDR1 MNHEY, CDR2 SMNVEV (reference sequence). Trimming pared 6 bases from V and 3 bases from J, leaving 12 bases between. The CDR3 reads CASRGHAYNQPQHF. The CDR3 region has the DNA TGTGCCAGCAGGGGACACGCTTACAATCAGCCCCAGCATTTT.

As to this clone: Other DNA variants within this sample encode the same CDR3. The CDR3 DNA reads TGTGCCAGCAGTTTCGGCCGGACCTCCTACGAGCAGTACTTC. Encoded protein: CASSFGRTSYEQYF. This rearrangement joins TRBV27 to TRBJ2-7; D is undetermined. Trimming cost V 3 bases and J 0 bases, with 9 bases left between them. Germline V lookup: CDR1 MNHEY, CDR2 SMNVEV (reference sequence). The CDR3 spans 14 residues.

CDR3 nucleotide sequence: TGTGCCAGTAGTACCTACGGGACAGAAAGCACAGATACGCAGTATTTT. This sequence encodes CASSTYGTESTDTQYF. This sequence joins TRBV19 and TRBJ2-3; 7 bases agree with TRBD1. Germline assignment: CDR1 LNHDA and CDR2 SQIVND (reference sequence). CDR3 size: 16 residues. The J segment lost 0 bases and the V segment lost 4 bases, leaving 7 bases of the junction unmatched.